What follows are 15 T cell receptor beta chains derived from one specimen sequenced in a study of shared clonotypes between healthy human individuals. The naive CD8 subset, CD45RO-negative cells positively selected for CCR7, excluded terminally differentiated effector memory CD45RA+ cells. Profiling relied on immunoSEQ multiplex PCR, and the TCRdb table lists in-frame clones only, not all of them. Here the sample spans 2 million or so clones, over 85% being singletons. Sequenced sample: naive CD8+ T cells sorted from blood. The receptors derive from a man aged 18 to 30 in good health.

This chain connects TRBV13 to TRBJ1-4; 8 positions match TRBD1. In germline, CDR1 is PRHDT, CDR2 FYEKMQ (reference sequence). The CDR3 consists of 14 residues. After removal of 5 bases from V and 7 bases from J, the junction contained 6 bases not matched to a gene. The CDR3 DNA is TGTGCCAGCAGCCTTGACAGGGGTGCTGAAAAACTGTTTTTT. Translating gives CASSLDRGAEKLFF.

The chain joins TRBV7-9 to TRBJ2-7; either TRBD1 or TRBD2 may supply D (5 bases each). Trimming took off 5 bases at V and 0 bases at J, with 20 bases between the two ends. Per the germline V gene, CDR1 is SEHNR and CDR2 is FQNEAQ (reference sequence). The CDR3 length is 17 residues. CDR3 sequence: CASSGTHSDTSSYEQYF. The CDR3 region has the DNA TGTGCCAGCAGCGGGACCCACAGCGACACCAGCTCCTACGAGCAGTACTTC.

This chain links TRBV27 with TRBJ2-1; 10 nucleotides align to TRBD2. CDR1 is MNHEY and CDR2 is SMNVEV in the germline V gene (reference sequence). V gave up 4 bases and J gave up 3 bases; unmatched junction bases: 3. The CDR3 extends over 15 amino acids. CDR3 in amino acids: CASSYLAGVYNEQFF. CDR3 nucleotide sequence: TGTGCCAGCAGTTATCTAGCGGGAGTCTACAATGAGCAGTTCTTC.

V is TRBV5-8 and J is TRBJ2-3; D is unclear. V was pared by 0 bases and J by 2 bases, with 7 bases between. CDR3 length: 14 residues. Per the germline V gene, CDR1 is SGHTS and CDR2 is YDEGEE. CDR3: CASSLGAATDTQYF. CDR3 in DNA: TGTGCCAGCAGCTTGGGGGCCGCCACAGATACGCAGTATTTT.

The chain combines TRBV9 with TRBJ2-7; D tentatively reads TRBD1 or TRBD2 (5 bases each). Per the germline V gene, CDR1 is SGDLS and CDR2 is YYNGEE. The CDR3 is 15 residues long. V was pared by 2 bases and J by 3 bases, with 15 bases between. The CDR3 spells CASSVTGTVNYEQYF. The DNA for the CDR3 is TGTGCCAGCAGCGTCACCGGGACGGTGAACTACGAGCAGTACTTC. Full variable domain (rest looked up from reference TRBV9 and TRBJ2-7): DSGVTQTPKHLITATGQRVTLRCSPRSGDLSVYWYQQSLDQGLQFLIQYYNGEERAKGNILERFSAQQFPDLHSELNLSSLELGDSALYFCASSVTGTVNYEQYFGPGTRLTVT.

The rearrangement links TRBV27 to TRBJ2-5, with 7 nucleotides matching TRBD2. V dropped 3 bases and J dropped 5; count of bases not matched to a gene: 9. CDR1 and CDR2 (germline): MNHEY, SMNVEV (reference sequence). The CDR3 sequence is 15 residues long. The CDR3 loop is CASSFFAGEGETQYF. CDR3 coding DNA: TGTGCCAGCAGTTTTTTTGCGGGGGAAGGGGAGACCCAGTACTTC.

The J gene is TRBJ2-3, the V gene TRBV28; D is possibly TRBD1 or TRBD2 (5 bases each). This CDR3 region has 14 residues. Germline V lookup: CDR1 MDHEN, CDR2 SYDVKM. Trimming removed 8 bases at V and 3 bases at J, with 15 bases between. The CDR3 loop reads CASCLLGVTDTQYF. Written as DNA, the CDR3 is TGTGCCAGCTGCCTGTTGGGGGTAACAGATACGCAGTATTTT.

This chain uses TRBV4-3 with TRBJ2-5; 10 nucleotides align to TRBD2. Germline-derived CDR1 and CDR2 are LGHNA and YSLEER. This CDR3 contains 15 residues. Trimming at V came to 1 base and at J to 5 bases, leaving 4 bases not matched to a gene. CDR3 sequence (DNA): TGCGCCAGCAGCCAAGTGTCAGCGGGAGGGGAGACCCAGTACTTC. Encoded protein: CASSQVSAGGETQYF.

The chain links TRBV5-3 to TRBJ2-7; D call uncertain. TRBV5-3 is treated as an ORF (open reading frame) with a function not yet certain. The CDR3 is 14 amino acids. The V gene lost 2 bases and the J gene lost 2 bases, with 11 bases spanning the gap. The CDR3 loop reads CARSFRDGPYEQYF. The CDR3 DNA sequence: TGTGCCAGAAGCTTCCGAGACGGCCCCTACGAGCAGTACTTC.

The gene calls are TRBV4-3 and TRBJ2-1; D gene uncertain. The CDR3 covers 13 residues. V was clipped by 0 bases and J by 5 bases, with 5 bases between them. The germline CDR1 and CDR2 sequences are LGHNA and YSLEER. Written as DNA, the CDR3 is TGCGCCAGCAGCCAAGATGGCGACAATGAGCAGTTCTTC. As protein: CASSQDGDNEQFF.

The chain has TRBV14 and TRBJ2-7; no definite D call. This CDR3 has 14 amino acids. Trimming took off 1 base at V and 2 bases at J, with 9 bases between the two ends. Germline V gene lookup returns CDR1 SGHDN and CDR2 FVKESK. CDR3 nucleotide sequence: TGTGCCAGCAGCCAAGTTCGGTATGCCTACGAGCAGTACTTC. Protein sequence: CASSQVRYAYEQYF.

To note about this clone: The same CDR3 can be traced to other DNA sequences in this sample. This chain joins TRBV27 and TRBJ2-7; 8 bases match TRBD2. The CDR3 spans 14 residues. Per the germline V gene, CDR1 is MNHEY and CDR2 is SMNVEV (reference sequence). The V gene end was trimmed by 6 bases and the J gene end by 0 bases; junction bases not matched to a gene: 4. The CDR3, as DNA: TGTGCCAGCAGCTGGAGCGGGGGCTCCTACGAGCAGTACTTC. It yields the protein CASSWSGGSYEQYF.

Regarding this clone: Other nucleotide sequences in the sample specify the same CDR3. V usage is TRBV7-9 and J usage is TRBJ1-5; D remains ambiguous. Trimming left V 1 base short and J 8 bases short, with 6 bases between. Germline V gene data show CDR1 as SEHNR and CDR2 as FQNEAQ (reference sequence). This CDR3 contains 12 residues. CDR3 in DNA: TGTGCCAGCAGCTTAGGTGCTGAGCCCCAGCATTTT. Translated, it gives CASSLGAEPQHF.

In this sample, this clone turned up once. J is TRBJ1-2 and V is TRBV5-4; 8 nucleotides line up with TRBD1. The CDR3 is 15 amino acids. Germline lookup yields CDR1 SGHNT and CDR2 YYREEE (reference sequence). Trimming took 4 bases from V and 4 from J; bases not matched to a gene: 9. The CDR3 DNA reads as TGTGCCAGCAGCCTTGGACAGGGAGTGGGCTATGGCTACACCTTC. As protein: CASSLGQGVGYGYTF.

V is TRBV12-5 and J is TRBJ2-1, with 9 bases that match TRBD1. The germline V gene encodes CDR1 LGHNT and CDR2 FRNRAP. Trimming removed 7 bases from V and 3 bases from J; junction bases left unmatched: 7. This CDR3 has 15 residues. In DNA form, the CDR3 reads TGTGCTAGTGATCTACAGGGGGCTATCTACAATGAGCAGTTCTTC. Translation: CASDLQGAIYNEQFF. Variable domain in full (rest from reference TRBV12-5 and TRBJ2-1): DARVTQTPRHKVTEMGQEVTMRCQPILGHNTVFWYRQTMMQGLELLAYFRNRAPLDDSGMPKDRFSAEMPDATLATLKIQPSEPRDSAVYFCASDLQGAIYNEQFFGPGTRLTVL.